This entry concerns a single T cell receptor beta chain. Germline V CDR1 and CDR2: SNHLY, FYNNEI. The CDR3 loop spans 11 amino acids. The V end was cut by 8 bases, the J end by 1 base, with 5 bases between. The source of the sample is a study of cytomegalovirus exposure and HLA in healthy donors. Primers: 60 Vbeta forward and 13 Jbeta reverse. Clones were sequenced by immunoSEQ multiplex PCR, and TCRdb holds only the in-frame ones, with some missing. The sample lists roughly 140,000 clones; roughly two thirds were seen once. The chain carries TRBV2 and TRBJ1-1; unclear D gene. What was sequenced was PBMCs. This TCR was sampled from a human donor in good health. CDR3 amino acids: CASGRNTEAFF. The CDR3 coding sequence is TGTGCCAGCGGGCGGAACACTGAAGCTTTCTTT.